These T cell receptor beta chains were read from a single sample in a study of early stage breast cancer tumors. Only in-frame clones appear in the TCRdb table, and some are missing; sequencing was by immunoSEQ multiplex PCR. The repertoire holds 20,000 to 25,000 clones, with roughly 64% as singletons. What was sequenced was breast tumor tissue. All receptors derive from a person in their sixties with breast cancer. Each CDR3 is given with its conserved first and last residue. Each record gives: D gene, V gene, J gene, clone size, CDR3 protein, CDR3 DNA. A D gene is named only where the DNA matches it firmly. For some rows the clone size is stated as once, few or many, or as a class when expanded; others skip it.

-	TRBV6-1	TRBJ2-7	-	CASSEGVGAATYEQYF	TGTGCCAGCAGTGAAGGGGTGGGCGCCGCCACCTACGAGCAGTACTTC
-	TRBV10-3	TRBJ1-1	-	CAIMQGNTEAFF	TGTGCCATCATGCAGGGGAACACTGAAGCTTTCTTT
TRBD1	TRBV19	TRBJ2-5	few	CASSLVLRLTGVDQETQYF	TGTGCCAGTAGTCTCGTTCTTCGATTGACAGGGGTGGACCAAGAGACCCAGTACTTC
TRBD2	TRBV4-1	TRBJ2-5	-	CASSQGGLAGGGTQYF	TGCGCCAGCAGCCAAGGGGGACTAGCGGGAGGGGGGACCCAGTACTTC
TRBD1	TRBV7-2	TRBJ1-2	many	CASSPDRGRANYGYTF	TGTGCCAGCAGCCCGGACAGGGGGCGAGCTAACTATGGCTACACCTTC
TRBD1	TRBV30	TRBJ2-1	-	CAWSVGQGVAQFF	TGTGCCTGGAGTGTGGGACAGGGTGTAGCGCAGTTCTTC
TRBD1	TRBV6-5	TRBJ1-2	-	CASSLTGQVFYGYTF	TGTGCCAGCAGCCTAACCGGACAGGTCTTTTATGGCTACACCTTC
TRBD1	TRBV27	TRBJ2-4	-	CASSPGQGSPEYF	TGTGCCAGCAGTCCCGGACAGGGGTCTCCCGAATACTTC
TRBD1	TRBV7-9	TRBJ2-1	-	CASSYLGGPQQFF	TGTGCCAGCAGCTACCTAGGGGGCCCCCAGCAGTTCTTC
-	TRBV7-2	TRBJ2-1	-	CASSSPREQFF	TGTGCCAGCAGCTCTCCCAGAGAGCAGTTCTTC
-	TRBV15	TRBJ2-4	-	CATRSLVEDAKNIQYF	TGTGCCACCCGCAGCTTGGTGGAGGACGCCAAAAACATTCAGTACTTC
TRBD2	TRBV4-1	TRBJ2-7	-	CASSQGNLLAGSSYEQYF	TGCGCCAGCAGCCAAGGAAACCTCCTAGCGGGCTCTTCCTACGAGCAGTACTTC
TRBD1	TRBV7-9	TRBJ2-3	few	CASSTHIPGQGSQDTQYF	TGTGCCAGCAGCACCCATATTCCGGGACAGGGGTCTCAAGATACGCAGTATTTT
-	TRBV7-8	TRBJ2-7	-	CASSPPGPMEQYF	TGTGCCAGCAGCCCCCCAGGCCCGATGGAGCAGTACTTC
TRBD1	TRBV14	TRBJ1-1	-	CASSLRTGGNTEAFF	TGTGCCAGCAGCCTTAGGACAGGGGGGAACACTGAAGCTTTCTTT
-	TRBV10-1	TRBJ1-1	few	CASSAGLPSEAFF	TGCGCCAGCAGTGCCGGACTTCCCAGTGAAGCTTTCTTT
-	TRBV5-4	TRBJ1-2	once	CASSLGAPANYGYTF	TGTGCCAGCAGCTTGGGGGCTCCTGCTAACTATGGCTACACCTTC